What follows are 30 T cell receptor beta chains derived from one specimen sequenced in a study of graft-versus-host responses after intestinal transplantation. Once graft tissue had been processed, intraepithelial and lamina propria lymphocytes were released. Clones were sequenced by immunoSEQ multiplex PCR, and TCRdb holds only the in-frame ones, with some missing. The repertoire has around 13,000 clones, 74% of them found once; the top ten carry 7.2%. The material sequenced was ileum tissue, taken 16 days after intestinal transplant. All receptors come from a human patient who received an intestinal transplant, so some T cells may come from the graft donor.

The chain employs TRBV9 and TRBJ2-5; TRBD2 aligns across 11 bases. Per the germline V gene, CDR1 is SGDLS and CDR2 is YYNGEE. The CDR3 runs 15 residues. The V segment lost 1 base and the J segment 2 bases; nucleotides outside the gene matches: 1. CDR3 DNA: TGTGCCAGCAGCGTATTAGCGGGGGGGCAAGAGACCCAGTACTTC. Translating gives CASSVLAGGQETQYF.

V usage is TRBV11-3 and J usage is TRBJ2-3; 7 bases fit TRBD2. Trimming at V came to 1 base and at J to 2 bases, leaving 6 bases not matched to a gene. The CDR3 consists of 16 residues. The germline V gene encodes CDR1 SGHNT and CDR2 YENEEA. The CDR3 region is CASSLGDYTLTDTQYF. The DNA of the CDR3 is TGTGCCAGCAGCTTAGGGGACTACACTCTCACAGATACGCAGTATTTT.

This rearrangement joins TRBV7-9 to TRBJ1-1, with 7 bases matching TRBD1. V was pared by 4 bases and J by 0 bases, with 8 bases of the junction left unmatched. This CDR3 has 16 amino acids. Germline CDR1 SEHNR, CDR2 FQNEAQ (reference sequence). The CDR3 region is CASSSGPGQVNTEAFF. CDR3 coding DNA: TGTGCCAGCAGCTCAGGTCCCGGACAGGTGAACACTGAAGCTTTCTTT.

This clone was counted between two and nine times. The genes are TRBV4-3 and TRBJ2-7, with 7 bases matching TRBD2. With V trimmed by 0 bases and J by 3 bases, 5 bases remained unmatched. Germline V gene data show CDR1 as LGHNA and CDR2 as YSLEER. The CDR3 length is 15 residues. As DNA, the CDR3 is TGCGCCAGCAGCCAAGATACGGGGGGAGTCTACGAGCAGTACTTC. This encodes CASSQDTGGVYEQYF.

The J gene is TRBJ2-2, the V gene TRBV6-5, with D tentatively TRBD1 (5 bases). The germline gives CDR1 MNHEY, CDR2 SVGAGI. The CDR3 contains 16 residues. Trimming pared 0 bases from V and 6 bases from J, leaving 14 bases between. Here the CDR3 DNA reads TGTGCCAGCAGTTACTCGGATAGGGGCGGTCCCGGGGAGCTGTTTTTT. Translation gives CASSYSDRGGPGELFF.

The chain employs TRBV6-5 and TRBJ2-5; D may be TRBD2 (6 bases). CDR3 length: 12 residues. Trimming left V 2 bases short and J 5 bases short, with 6 bases between. Germline CDR1 is MNHEY and CDR2 is SVGAGI. CDR3 nucleotide sequence: TGTGCCAGCAGTTACGGGGGGGAGACCCAGTACTTC. Amino acid sequence: CASSYGGETQYF.

This clone was seen a few times. The rearrangement links TRBV4-1 to TRBJ2-3; a weak D match, TRBD2 (6 bases). CDR1 is MGHRA and CDR2 is YSYEKL in the germline V gene. The CDR3 length is 18 residues. The V and J ends lost 4 bases and 2 bases respectively, with 22 bases between them. The DNA for the CDR3 is TGCGCCAGCAGCCGGCGGGACTCAAACGGTAGGATCACAGATACGCAGTATTTT. Amino acids: CASSRRDSNGRITDTQYF.

This clone occurred a few times. The chain is built from TRBV5-1 and TRBJ1-2, with D unclear. The CDR3 has 13 amino acids. Germline assignment: CDR1 SGHRS and CDR2 YFSETQ. V was shortened by 0 bases and J by 8 bases, with 11 bases between the two germline ends. The CDR3 DNA reads TGCGCCAGCAGCTTGGCCGGGATCGACGGCTACACCTTC. Translated, it gives CASSLAGIDGYTF.

The chain has TRBV5-4 and TRBJ1-3; 9 bases align to TRBD1. Unmatched junction bases numbered 9, after V lost 4 bases and J lost 4 bases. The germline V gene encodes CDR1 SGHNT and CDR2 YYREEE (reference sequence). This CDR3 contains 16 residues. DNA of the CDR3: TGTGCCAGCAGCCTCAAAGGGACAGGGCCAGGAAACACCATATATTTT. Its translation is CASSLKGTGPGNTIYF.

The V and J genes are TRBV10-2 and TRBJ1-5; D is unresolved. This CDR3 has 13 amino acids. Germline CDR1 and CDR2: WSHSY and SAAADI. V shed 5 bases and J shed 4 bases, with 9 bases lying between them. The CDR3 spells CASSLTENQPQHF. The CDR3 DNA follows: TGCGCCAGCAGTCTGACGGAGAATCAGCCCCAGCATTTT.

V is TRBV5-1 and J is TRBJ1-1; TRBD1 aligns across 10 bases. Trimming removed 0 bases from V and 4 bases from J; junction bases left unmatched: 12. Germline loops: CDR1 SGHRS, CDR2 YFSETQ. This CDR3 is 18 amino acids long. CDR3 protein: CASSLEIPGQGIVTEAFF. Written as DNA, the CDR3 is TGCGCCAGCAGCTTGGAAATCCCGGGACAGGGGATAGTCACTGAAGCTTTCTTT.

This chain uses TRBV15 with TRBJ2-7; D is ambiguous. V lost 0 bases to trimming and J lost 2 bases, with 2 bases between them. The CDR3 contains 12 residues. Germline V gives CDR1 LNHNV, CDR2 YYDKDF (reference sequence). The CDR3 loop is CATSRDAYEQYF. CDR3 DNA sequence: TGTGCCACCAGCAGAGACGCCTACGAGCAGTACTTC.

This clone was recorded once. This rearrangement joins TRBV7-9 to TRBJ1-2; the D is unclear. CDR1 and CDR2 from the germline V gene are SEHNR and FQNEAQ (reference sequence). This CDR3 comprises 14 residues. V lost 2 bases and J 5 bases, leaving 12 bases between the germline ends. For the CDR3, the DNA is TGTGCCAGCAGCTTATTTCACAACGGGTATGGCTACACCTTC. As protein: CASSLFHNGYGYTF. The full variable domain, with the rest looked up from reference TRBV7-9 and TRBJ1-2, is DTGVSQNPRHKITKRGQNVTFRCDPISEHNRLYWYRQTLGQGPEFLTYFQNEAQLEKSRLLSDRFSAERPKGSFSTLEIQRTEQGDSAMYLCASSLFHNGYGYTFGSGTRLTVV.

This clone appeared once. The J gene is TRBJ2-1, the V gene TRBV4-1; TRBD1 is a possible D gene (5 bases). Germline CDR1 and CDR2: MGHRA and YSYEKL. V lost 5 bases to trimming and J lost 8 bases, with 19 bases between them. The CDR3 is 15 residues long. The CDR3 loop reads CASSNGPRVTDEQFF. As DNA, the CDR3 is TGCGCCAGCAGCAACGGGCCCAGGGTTACGGATGAGCAGTTCTTC.

CDR3 residues: CASSLGQGEYEQYF. CDR3 nucleotide sequence: TGCGCCAGCAGCTTGGGGCAGGGGGAATACGAGCAGTACTTC. This chain joins TRBV5-1 and TRBJ2-7; 7 bases align to TRBD1. Unmatched junction bases numbered 4, after V lost 0 bases and J lost 4 bases. This CDR3 has 14 amino acids. CDR1 SGHRS and CDR2 YFSETQ come from the germline V gene.

The sample holds one count of this clone. The V gene is TRBV11-2, the J gene TRBJ2-2; 9 nucleotides match TRBD1. Per germline, CDR1 SGHAT and CDR2 FQNNGV. V lost 5 bases to trimming and J lost 4 bases; unmatched junction nucleotides: 8. The CDR3 loop spans 16 amino acids. The CDR3, as DNA: TGTGCCAGCAGCCTGACCGACAGGGGGAGCACCGGGGAGCTGTTTTTT. Protein: CASSLTDRGSTGELFF.

V is TRBV9 and J is TRBJ2-3, with 11 bases aligning to TRBD1. Germline CDR1 and CDR2: SGDLS and YYNGEE. This CDR3 spans 16 amino acids. V lost 0 bases, J lost 3 bases, and 3 bases stayed unmatched. CDR3 protein: CASSVVDRGLTDTQYF. The CDR3 bases are TGTGCCAGCAGCGTAGTGGACAGGGGGCTGACAGATACGCAGTATTTT.

V is TRBV19 and J is TRBJ2-5, with 10 bases identical to TRBD2. The CDR3 consists of 13 residues. Germline V gene sequence: CDR1 LNHDA, CDR2 SQIVND (reference sequence). Trimming cost V 10 bases and J 5 bases; bases outside gene matches: 7. As DNA, the CDR3 is TGTGCCACCCGTCAGCGGGGGGGGGAGACCCAGTACTTC. This gives the protein CATRQRGGETQYF.

The chain combines TRBV5-6 with TRBJ2-1, with 8 bases fitting TRBD1. The CDR3 loop spans 12 amino acids. The germline V gene encodes CDR1 SGHDT and CDR2 YYEEEE. V shed 0 bases, J shed 15 bases, and the junction held 5 bases outside the gene matches. This CDR3 is CASSLASGTGFF. CDR3 in DNA: TGTGCCAGCAGCTTGGCCTCCGGGACAGGGTTCTTC.

The rearrangement uses TRBV20-1 and TRBJ2-7; weak D call: TRBD1 (6 bases). The V gene lost 3 bases and the J gene lost 5 bases, with 8 bases spanning the gap. This CDR3 has 11 amino acids. Germline CDR1 is DFQATT and CDR2 is SNEGSKA (reference sequence). CDR3 DNA sequence: TGCAGTGCTAGGGGGGCCCACGAGCAGTACTTC. Residues: CSARGAHEQYF.

The genes are TRBV4-1 and TRBJ1-3; 8 bases agree with TRBD1. The CDR3 has 14 residues. The germline V gene has CDR1 MGHRA and CDR2 YSYEKL. Losses at the gene ends were 4 bases for V and 4 bases for J; bases not matched to a gene: 3. The CDR3 loop reads CASSRRTGGNTIYF. The CDR3 nucleotides read TGCGCCAGCAGCCGCCGGACAGGGGGAAACACCATATATTTT.

This chain links TRBV9 with TRBJ2-2; D is perhaps TRBD1 (5 bases). This CDR3 region has 14 residues. Germline V CDR1 and CDR2: SGDLS, YYNGEE. V was cut by 0 bases and J by 6 bases, with 9 bases left in between. The chain's CDR3 is CASSVGGRAGELFF. CDR3 coding DNA: TGTGCCAGCAGCGTAGGGGGCCGAGCCGGGGAGCTGTTTTTT.

The chain carries TRBV2 and TRBJ1-2; 8 bases match TRBD1. Germline CDR1 SNHLY, CDR2 FYNNEI. This CDR3 is built from 15 residues. Trimming at V came to 1 base and at J to 10 bases, leaving 11 bases not matched to a gene. This CDR3 reads CASSEGTGGWSVYTF. CDR3 bases: TGTGCCAGCAGTGAAGGTACAGGGGGATGGAGTGTCTACACCTTC. Drawing the rest from reference TRBV2 and TRBJ1-2, the complete variable domain is EPEVTQTPSHQVTQMGQEVILRCVPISNHLYFYWYRQILGQKVEFLVSFYNNEISEKSEIFDDQFSVERPDGSNFTLKIRSTKLEDSAMYFCASSEGTGGWSVYTFGSGTRLTVV.

This chain uses TRBV10-2 with TRBJ2-7; 11 nucleotides line up with TRBD1. V gave up 6 bases and J gave up 2 bases; unmatched junction bases: 0. CDR3 size: 13 residues. In germline, CDR1 is WSHSY, CDR2 SAAADI. DNA for the CDR3: TGCGCCAGCAGGGGACAGGGGGCCTACGAGCAGTACTTC. Residues: CASRGQGAYEQYF.

This clone was detected only a few times. The chain carries TRBV10-3 and TRBJ2-1, with 10 positions matching TRBD2. CDR1 is ENHRY and CDR2 is SYGVKD in the germline V gene. This CDR3 has 18 amino acids. V shed 7 bases, J shed 8 bases, and the junction held 20 bases outside the gene matches. As DNA, the CDR3 is TGTGCCATCATCCAGCTTGATAATCTAGCGGGAGAATCTCATGAGCAGTTCTTC. As protein: CAIIQLDNLAGESHEQFF.

The count of this clone is one. The chain links TRBV30 to TRBJ2-2; D is undetermined. With 0 bases removed from V and 2 bases from J, the gap between germline ends came to 7 bases. Germline V gene lookup returns CDR1 GTSNPN and CDR2 SVGIG (reference sequence). The CDR3 is 14 amino acids. Written as DNA, the CDR3 is TGTGCCTGGAGTGTACTACCAAACACCGGGGAGCTGTTTTTT. Residues: CAWSVLPNTGELFF.

V gene TRBV30 combines with J gene TRBJ2-1; the D gene is possibly TRBD2 (5 bases). The CDR3 covers 10 residues. Per the germline V gene, CDR1 is GTSNPN and CDR2 is SVGIG (reference sequence). Deletions cut 5 bases from V and 7 bases from J, with 6 bases between. CDR3 sequence reads: CAWEGNEQFF. The CDR3, as DNA: TGTGCCTGGGAGGGAAATGAGCAGTTCTTC.

The CDR3 spells CASSYLLNGANVLTF. CDR3 DNA sequence: TGTGCCAGCAGTTACTTACTGAATGGGGCCAACGTCCTGACTTTC. The J gene is TRBJ2-6, the V gene TRBV6-5, with D uncertain. The V end lost 1 base, the J end lost 3 bases, and 7 bases lay between the germline ends. Germline CDR1 and CDR2: MNHEY and SVGAGI. This CDR3 contains 15 residues.

This clone was observed a few times. This chain joins TRBV19 and TRBJ1-4; the D gene is possibly TRBD1 (5 bases). Germline V gene lookup returns CDR1 LNHDA and CDR2 SQIVND (reference sequence). This CDR3 has 14 amino acids. The germline V and J ends were trimmed by 3 bases and 8 bases, with 13 bases remaining between them. CDR3 loop: CASSILGRGEKLFF. In DNA form, the CDR3 reads TGTGCCAGTAGTATCCTGGGGAGGGGCGAAAAACTGTTTTTT.

The genes are TRBV30 and TRBJ2-7; 10 bases agree with TRBD2. Germline trimming cut 7 bases from V and 4 bases from J; bases unmatched to any gene: 4. Germline V gene lookup returns CDR1 GTSNPN and CDR2 SVGIG (reference sequence). This CDR3 comprises 12 residues. The CDR3 loop is CASSGGAYEQYF. The CDR3 region has the DNA TGTGCCTCCAGCGGGGGGGCTTACGAGCAGTACTTC.